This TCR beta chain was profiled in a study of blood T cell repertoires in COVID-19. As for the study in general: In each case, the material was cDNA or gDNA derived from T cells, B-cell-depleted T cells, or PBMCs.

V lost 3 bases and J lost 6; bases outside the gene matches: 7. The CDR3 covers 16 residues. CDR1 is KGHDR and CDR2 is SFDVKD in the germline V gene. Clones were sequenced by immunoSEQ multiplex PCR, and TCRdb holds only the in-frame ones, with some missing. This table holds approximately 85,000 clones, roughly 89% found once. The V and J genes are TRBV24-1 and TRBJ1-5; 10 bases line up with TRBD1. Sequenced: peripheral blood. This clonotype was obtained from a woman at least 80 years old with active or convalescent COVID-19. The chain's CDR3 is CATSDGDRGDSQPQHF. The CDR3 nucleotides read TGTGCCACCAGTGATGGGGACAGGGGAGATTCTCAGCCCCAGCATTTT.